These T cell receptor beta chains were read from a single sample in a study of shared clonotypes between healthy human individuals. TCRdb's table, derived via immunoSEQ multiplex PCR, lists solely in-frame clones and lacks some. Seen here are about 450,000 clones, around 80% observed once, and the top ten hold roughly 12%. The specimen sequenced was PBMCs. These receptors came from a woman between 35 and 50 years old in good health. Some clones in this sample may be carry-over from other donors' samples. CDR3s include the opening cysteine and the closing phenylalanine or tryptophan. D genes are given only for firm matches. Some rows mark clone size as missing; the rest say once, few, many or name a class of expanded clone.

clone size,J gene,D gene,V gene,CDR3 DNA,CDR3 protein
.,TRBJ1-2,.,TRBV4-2,TGTGCCAGCAGCCAAGATCTTCTTTATGGCTACACCTTC,CASSQDLLYGYTF
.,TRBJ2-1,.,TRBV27,TGTGCCAGCAGCCTAGACCCAGGGGTTTTGAGGAATGAGCAGTTCTTC,CASSLDPGVLRNEQFF
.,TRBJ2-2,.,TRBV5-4,TGTGCCAGCAGCCCGTCGATGGGGGGCCAATGGAGCACCGGGGAGCTGTTTTTT,CASSPSMGGQWSTGELFF
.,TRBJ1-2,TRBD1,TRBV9,TGTGCCAGCAGCGCGACCGGGACAGGGGAGTTGAGCTATGGCTACACCTTC,CASSATGTGELSYGYTF
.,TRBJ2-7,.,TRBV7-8,TGTGCCAGCAGCTTAGTTGTCCGACAGATGTACGAGCAGTACTTC,CASSLVVRQMYEQYF
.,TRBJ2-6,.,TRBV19,TGTGCCAGTAGTAGTTCCTCTGGGGCCAACGTCCTGACTTTC,CASSSSSGANVLTF
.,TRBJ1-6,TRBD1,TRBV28,TGTGCCAGCAGTACTCCCGGGACAGGGGTTTCACCCCTCCACTTT,CASSTPGTGVSPLHF
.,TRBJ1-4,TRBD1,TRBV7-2,TGTGCCAGCAGCCGAGAGGGGGCGGAGGAAAAACTGTTTTTT,CASSREGAEEKLFF
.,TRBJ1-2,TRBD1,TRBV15,TGTGCCACCAGGCAAACAGGGGACTATGGCTACACCTTC,CATRQTGDYGYTF
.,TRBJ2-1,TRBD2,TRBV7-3,TGTGCCAGCAGCCCCAGACTAGCGGGAGGTTACACTGAGCAGTTCTTC,CASSPRLAGGYTEQFF
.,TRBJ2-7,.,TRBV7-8,TGTGCCAGCAGCTCCAAAACAGGGTTGAGTTACGAGCAGTACTTC,CASSSKTGLSYEQYF
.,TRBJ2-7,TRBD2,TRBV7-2,TGTGCCAGCAGCGTTAGCGGGACAACCCTCTACGAGCAGTACTTC,CASSVSGTTLYEQYF
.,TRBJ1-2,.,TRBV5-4,TGTGCCAGCAGCTCCAACCTGGGGGATGGCTACACCTTC,CASSSNLGDGYTF
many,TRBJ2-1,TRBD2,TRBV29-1,TGCAGCGTTGTGGGGGGAGGGTTCTCCAATGAGCAGTTCTTC,CSVVGGGFSNEQFF
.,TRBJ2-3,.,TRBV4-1,TGCGCCAGCAGTCTCGGGGCCAAAATGGGGGCTACAGATACGCAGTATTTT,CASSLGAKMGATDTQYF
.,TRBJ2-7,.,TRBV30,TGTGCCTGGAGTGTGGGGCATGCCTACGAGCAGTACTTC,CAWSVGHAYEQYF
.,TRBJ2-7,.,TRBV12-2,TGTGCAAGTCGACGGAGGGTAGTTCGTTACGAGCAGTACTTC,CASRRRVVRYEQYF
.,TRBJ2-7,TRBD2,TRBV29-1,TGCAGCGGCCGACTAGCGGGATATGGGAACGAGCAGTACTTC,CSGRLAGYGNEQYF
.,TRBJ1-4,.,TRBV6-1,TGTGCCAGCAAACAGGCTAATGAAAAACTGTTTTTT,CASKQANEKLFF
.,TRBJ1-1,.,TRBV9,TGTGCCAGCAGCGTATCCCAGGGCCCGAACACTGAAGCTTTCTTT,CASSVSQGPNTEAFF
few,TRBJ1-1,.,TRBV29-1,TGCAGCGCCCGTGGGGGGCCCGGCACTGAAGCTTTCTTT,CSARGGPGTEAFF
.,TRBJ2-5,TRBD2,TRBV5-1,TGCGCCAGCAGCAACGCCGGGACTAGACAAGAGACCCAGTACTTC,CASSNAGTRQETQYF
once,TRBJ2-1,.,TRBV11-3,TGTGCCAGCACTCAGGGAACCGGGACCAGGGAGCAGTTCTTC,CASTQGTGTREQFF
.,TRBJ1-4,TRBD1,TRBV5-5,TGTGCCAGCAGCCGACAGGGGGTGGAGAATGAAAAACTGTTTTTT,CASSRQGVENEKLFF
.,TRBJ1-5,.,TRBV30,TGTGCCTGGAGTGGAGCGGGGGATCAGCCCCAGCATTTT,CAWSGAGDQPQHF
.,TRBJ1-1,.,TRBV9,TGTGCCAGCAGCGTAGGGGCGGGCGGTCTAAAGGGGACTGAAGCTTTCTTT,CASSVGAGGLKGTEAFF
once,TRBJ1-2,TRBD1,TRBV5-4,TGTGCCAGCAGCTTGGACAGGGGGAACTATGGCTACACCTTC,CASSLDRGNYGYTF
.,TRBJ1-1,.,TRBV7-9,TGTGCCAGCAGCTCCAGGGGAAATACTGAAGCTTTCTTT,CASSSRGNTEAFF
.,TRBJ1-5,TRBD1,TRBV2,TGTGCCAGCAGTCGACAGGGAGGTCCCGGCAGCAATCAGCCCCAGCATTTT,CASSRQGGPGSNQPQHF
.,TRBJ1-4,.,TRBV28,TGTGCCAGCAGTTTCCCTGATGGGGCGACTAATGAAAAACTGTTTTTT,CASSFPDGATNEKLFF
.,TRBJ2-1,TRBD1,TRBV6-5,TGTGCCAGCAGTTACTCGAACAGGGGGCCCTACAATGAGCAGTTCTTC,CASSYSNRGPYNEQFF
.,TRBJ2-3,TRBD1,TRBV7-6,TGTGCCAGCAGCCACGTGGACAGGGGGCGGGATACGCAGTATTTT,CASSHVDRGRDTQYF
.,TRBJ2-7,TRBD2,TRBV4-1,TGCGCCAGCAGCCAAGGGGAGGCGGGAGGAAGAGAGCAGTACTTC,CASSQGEAGGREQYF
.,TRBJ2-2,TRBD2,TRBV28,TGTGCCAGCAGGTCAGCGGGAGACACCGGGGAGCTGTTTTTT,CASRSAGDTGELFF
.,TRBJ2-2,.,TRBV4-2,TGTGCCACCGGGACTTTCGGCGGGGAGCTGTTTTTT,CATGTFGGELFF
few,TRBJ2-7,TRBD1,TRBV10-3,TGTGCCATCAGTGAGTCGACAGGGGACGGAGAGCAGTACTTC,CAISESTGDGEQYF
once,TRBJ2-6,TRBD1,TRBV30,TGTGCCTGGAGTCTAAAACAGGGGGCGGGCTCTGGGGCCAACGTCCTGACTTTC,CAWSLKQGAGSGANVLTF
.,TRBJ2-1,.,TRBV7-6,TGTGCCAGCAGCTTAGGGGGGTTAGCTAACAATGAGCAGTTCTTC,CASSLGGLANNEQFF
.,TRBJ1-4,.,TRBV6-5,TGTGCCAGCAGAACCGCGGACTTTTCTGAAAAACTGTTTTTT,CASRTADFSEKLFF
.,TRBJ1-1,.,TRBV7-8,TGTGCCATATCCGGGGTACGGAACACTGAAGCTTTCTTT,CAISGVRNTEAFF
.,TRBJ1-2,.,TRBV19,TGTGCCAGTATCGGAGGCACTGGCTACACCTTC,CASIGGTGYTF
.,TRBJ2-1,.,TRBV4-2,TGTGCCAGCAGCCAGGTCGGGTCCTACAATGAGCAGTTCTTC,CASSQVGSYNEQFF
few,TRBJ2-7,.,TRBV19,TGTGCCAGTAGTACCAAGACTAGAGGCGAGCAGTACTTC,CASSTKTRGEQYF
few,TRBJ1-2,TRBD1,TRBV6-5,TGTGCCAGCAGTTACTCGTCCACCGGGACAGTCTATGGCTACACCTTC,CASSYSSTGTVYGYTF
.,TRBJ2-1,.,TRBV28,TGTGCCAGCAGGCGGGACTCCTACAATGAGCAGTTCTTC,CASRRDSYNEQFF
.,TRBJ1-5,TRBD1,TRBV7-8,TGTGCCAGCAGCAGGGGACAGGCCCCCTATCAGCCCCAGCATTTT,CASSRGQAPYQPQHF
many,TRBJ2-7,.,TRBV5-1,TGCGCCAGCAGCTTGGAGCCATCCGGCGAGCAGTACTTC,CASSLEPSGEQYF
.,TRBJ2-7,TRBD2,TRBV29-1,TGCAGCGTCCGACTGGTTCCTCTTAGCGGGAGTGACGAGCAGTACTTC,CSVRLVPLSGSDEQYF
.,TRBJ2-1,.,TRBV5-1,TGCGCCAGCAGCTTAACCGGGACACAACACAATGAGCAGTTCTTC,CASSLTGTQHNEQFF
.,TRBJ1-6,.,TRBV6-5,TGTGCCAGCAGTTACGGGGGGTGGTTTAATTCACCCCTCCACTTT,CASSYGGWFNSPLHF
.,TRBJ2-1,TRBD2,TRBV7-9,TGTGCCAGCAGCGCCACTAGCGGGAGCGACTCCTACAATGAGCAGTTCTTC,CASSATSGSDSYNEQFF
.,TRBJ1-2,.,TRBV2,TGTGCCAGCAGCTTTGGACTAAACTATGGCTACACCTTC,CASSFGLNYGYTF
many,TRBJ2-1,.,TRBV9,TGTGCCAGCTGCACGGGGGCCGGAACCTACAATGAGCAGTTCTTC,CASCTGAGTYNEQFF
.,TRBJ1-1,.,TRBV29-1,TGCAGCGTTGAGGGGTTCGGGAACACTGAAGCTTTCTTT,CSVEGFGNTEAFF
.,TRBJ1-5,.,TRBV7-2,TGTGCCAGCAGCTTAATTGGGGGGGGTCAGCCCCAGCATTTT,CASSLIGGGQPQHF
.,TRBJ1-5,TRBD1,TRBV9,TGTGCCAGCAGCGTAGTATCCGACAGGGGTCAGCCCCAGCATTTT,CASSVVSDRGQPQHF
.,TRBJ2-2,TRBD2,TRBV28,TGTGCCAGCAGTTCCCTGCCCCGTTGGTTAGCGGGAGGGCCCAACACCGGGGAGCTGTTTTTT,CASSSLPRWLAGGPNTGELFF